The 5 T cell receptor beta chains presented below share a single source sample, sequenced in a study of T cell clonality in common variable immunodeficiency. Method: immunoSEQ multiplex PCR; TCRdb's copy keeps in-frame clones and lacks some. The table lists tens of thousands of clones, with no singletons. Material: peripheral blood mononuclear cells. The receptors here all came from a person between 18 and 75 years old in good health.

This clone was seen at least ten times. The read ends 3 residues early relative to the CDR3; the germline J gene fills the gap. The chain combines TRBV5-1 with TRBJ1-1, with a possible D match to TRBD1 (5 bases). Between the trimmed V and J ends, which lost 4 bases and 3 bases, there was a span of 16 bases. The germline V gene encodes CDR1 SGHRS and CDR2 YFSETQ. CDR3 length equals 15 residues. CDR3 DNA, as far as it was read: TGCGCCAGCAGCGGCGGACATGGGGCCGACACTGAA. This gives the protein CASSGGHGADTE. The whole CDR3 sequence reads CASSGGHGADTEAFF.

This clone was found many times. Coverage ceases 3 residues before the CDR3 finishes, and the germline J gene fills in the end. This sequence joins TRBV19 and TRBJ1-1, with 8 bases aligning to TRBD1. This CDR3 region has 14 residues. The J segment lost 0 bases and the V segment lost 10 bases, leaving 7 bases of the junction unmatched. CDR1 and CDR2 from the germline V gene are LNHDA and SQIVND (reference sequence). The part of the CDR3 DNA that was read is TGTGCCATCGAAAAGACAGGGGTGAACACTGAA. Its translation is CAIEKTGVNTE. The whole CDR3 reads CAIEKTGVNTEAFF.

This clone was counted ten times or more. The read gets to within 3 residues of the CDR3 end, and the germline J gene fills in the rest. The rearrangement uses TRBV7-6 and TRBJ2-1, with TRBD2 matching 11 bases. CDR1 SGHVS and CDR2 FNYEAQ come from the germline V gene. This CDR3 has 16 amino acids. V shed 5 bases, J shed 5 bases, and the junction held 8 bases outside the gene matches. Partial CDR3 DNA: TGTGCCAGCAGCACTAGGGGACTAGCGGAGGACAATGAG. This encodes CASSTRGLAEDNE. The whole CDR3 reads CASSTRGLAEDNEQFF.

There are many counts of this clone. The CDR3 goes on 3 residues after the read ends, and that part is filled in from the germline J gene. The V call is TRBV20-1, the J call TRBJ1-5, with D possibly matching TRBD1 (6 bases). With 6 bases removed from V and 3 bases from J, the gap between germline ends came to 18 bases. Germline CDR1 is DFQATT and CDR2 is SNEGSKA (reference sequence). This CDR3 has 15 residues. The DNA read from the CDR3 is TGCAGTGCCATCGACAACAGGGTCTACAATCAGCCC. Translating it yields CSAIDNRVYNQP. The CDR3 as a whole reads CSAIDNRVYNQPQHF.

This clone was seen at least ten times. The CDR3 bases that were read are TGCAGTGCTAGAGCGACTAGCGGGAGGGCAGGGAAGGGGGCCAATGAG. Translation gives CSARATSGRAGKGANE. The full CDR3 reads CSARATSGRAGKGANEQFF. This chain joins TRBV20-1 and TRBJ2-1; 14 bases fit TRBD2. The read falls 3 residues short of the CDR3 end, and the missing part is taken from the germline J gene. The CDR3 loop spans 19 amino acids. The ends lost 1 base at V and 6 bases at J; junction bases unmatched: 14. In germline, CDR1 is DFQATT, CDR2 SNEGSKA (reference sequence).